A selection of T cell receptor beta chains follows, all from one sample in a study of CD8+CD57+ T cells in acquired aplastic anemia. TCRdb re-analysed the reads in MiXCR, keeping a single row per CDR3 protein. Among some 220,000 distinct CDR3 sequences, roughly 35% were seen once, and the ten largest hold around 1.1%. Sequenced input: sorted CD4+, CD8+, or CD8+CD57+ T cells (not recorded which) from PBMCs. The source is a human donor in good health, serving as a control. The CDR3 runs from the conserved cysteine through the conserved F or W.

TRBJ2-3	TRBV12-3/TRBV12-4	CASSFAGRTDTQYF
TRBJ2-3	TRBV2	CASSDLTQYF
TRBJ1-2	TRBV2	CASSRTGLNYGYTF
TRBJ2-3	TRBV20-1	CSAPGIAGNTDTQYF
TRBJ1-2	TRBV10-1	CAIMVGNYGYTF
TRBJ2-7	TRBV7-2	CASSPRSSYEQYF
TRBJ2-3	TRBV24-1	CATSDRGADTQYF
TRBJ1-5	TRBV20-1	CSAQTGVNQPQHF
TRBJ1-5	TRBV7-9	CASSSIRTGNQPQHF
TRBJ1-2	TRBV6-1	CASRSDRARGYTF
TRBJ2-1	TRBV2	CASNRDQVWNEQFF
TRBJ1-1	TRBV12-3/TRBV12-4	CASSLGQSLPGEAFF
TRBJ2-7	TRBV15	CATSRVSGLATYEQYF
TRBJ2-3	TRBV14	CASSQGTSGSWFDEQYF
TRBJ2-1	TRBV7-3	CASSMTGLTYNEQFF
TRBJ1-1	TRBV7-9	CASSFGLGREAFF
TRBJ1-6	TRBV3-1	CASSLGPGDNSPLHF
TRBJ1-5	TRBV19	CASSPLSGGYQPQHF
TRBJ2-1	TRBV4-2	CASSQGGLAGASKFF
TRBJ2-3	TRBV15	CATSTHTQYF
TRBJ2-5	TRBV25-1	CASSDLSRGRSETQYF
TRBJ2-7	TRBV2	CASSSPGTGLDEQYF
TRBJ1-4	TRBV15	CATSRDKGSNEKLFF
TRBJ2-7	TRBV6-1	CASSTGGRPSYEQYF
TRBJ2-1	TRBV3-1	CASSQTGNEQFF
TRBJ1-2	TRBV4-1	CASSQDIGVGIIGYGYTF
TRBJ2-7	TRBV11-1	CASSLEGTGASEGEQYF
TRBJ2-4	TRBV15	CATGRGGQGKNIQYF
TRBJ2-3	TRBV7-8	CASSSKRVLTDTQYF
TRBJ1-1	TRBV10-3	CAISESTLRTKNTEAFF
TRBJ1-2	TRBV10-3	CAISYSNRILTNGYTF
TRBJ2-7	TRBV10-3	CAISESTAAYEQYF
TRBJ2-1	TRBV5-1	CASSLGTGYHNEQFF
TRBJ1-6	TRBV30	CAWGPASSYNSPLHF
TRBJ2-3	TRBV11-1	CASSPRQAPLDTQYF
TRBJ2-6	TRBV6-1	CASSPGQGLGANVLTF
TRBJ2-5	TRBV7-9	CASSLGYLQETQYF
TRBJ2-2	TRBV24-1	CATSDLRQGITGELFF
TRBJ2-5	TRBV27	CASSLARQETQYF
TRBJ2-1	TRBV2	CASSPHFGYNEQFF
TRBJ1-2	TRBV5-1	CASSARDSGSGGYTF
TRBJ2-7	TRBV15	CATSRDPHRDEQYF
TRBJ1-2	TRBV25-1	CASTPFGQANYGYTF
TRBJ1-6	TRBV2	CASSVGTVNSPLHF
TRBJ1-5	TRBV30	CAWSVRKHPPQHF
TRBJ2-2	TRBV11-3	CASSLTGELFF
TRBJ2-3	TRBV10-3	CAISESVSLTQYF
TRBJ1-6	TRBV12-3/TRBV12-4	CASRGPEDSNSPLHF
TRBJ1-2	TRBV6-5	CASSYSRTGTNYGYTF
TRBJ2-7	TRBV10-3	CAISESRSDRAHFYEQYF
TRBJ1-2	TRBV5-4	CASSLVTTYVQFYGYTF
TRBJ2-1	TRBV24-1	CATSESTGTAVSNEQFF
TRBJ2-3	TRBV9	CASSVVGAGGSSYNEQYF